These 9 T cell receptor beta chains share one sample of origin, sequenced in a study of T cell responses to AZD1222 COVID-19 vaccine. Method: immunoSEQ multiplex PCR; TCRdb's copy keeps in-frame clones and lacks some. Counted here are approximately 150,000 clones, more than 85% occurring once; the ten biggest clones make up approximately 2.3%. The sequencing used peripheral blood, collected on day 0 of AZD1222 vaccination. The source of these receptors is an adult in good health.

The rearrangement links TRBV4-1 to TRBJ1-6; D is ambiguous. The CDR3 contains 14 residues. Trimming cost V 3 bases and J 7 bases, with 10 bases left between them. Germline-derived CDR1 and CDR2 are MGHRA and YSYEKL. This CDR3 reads CASSQRQTNSPLHF. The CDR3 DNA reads TGCGCCAGCAGCCAGAGGCAGACAAATTCACCCCTCCACTTT.

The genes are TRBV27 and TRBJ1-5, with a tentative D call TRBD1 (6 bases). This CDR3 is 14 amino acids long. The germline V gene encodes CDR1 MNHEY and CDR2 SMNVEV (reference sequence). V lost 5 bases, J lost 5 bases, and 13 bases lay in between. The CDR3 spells CASSLQGSHQPQHF. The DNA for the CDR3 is TGTGCCAGCAGTCTACAGGGATCCCATCAGCCCCAGCATTTT.

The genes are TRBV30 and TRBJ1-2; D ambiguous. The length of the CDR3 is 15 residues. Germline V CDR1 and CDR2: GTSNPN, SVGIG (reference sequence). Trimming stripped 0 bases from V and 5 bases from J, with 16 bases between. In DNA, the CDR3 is TGTGCCTGGAGTGTAAGTAGTCGGTCAACGTATGGCTACACCTTC. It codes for CAWSVSSRSTYGYTF.

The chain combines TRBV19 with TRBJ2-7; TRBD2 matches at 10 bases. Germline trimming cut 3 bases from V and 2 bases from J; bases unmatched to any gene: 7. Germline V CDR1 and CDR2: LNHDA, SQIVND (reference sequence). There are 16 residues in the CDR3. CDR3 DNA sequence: TGTGCCAGTAGTATTGCCGGGACTAGCGTAACCTACGAGCAGTACTTC. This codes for CASSIAGTSVTYEQYF.

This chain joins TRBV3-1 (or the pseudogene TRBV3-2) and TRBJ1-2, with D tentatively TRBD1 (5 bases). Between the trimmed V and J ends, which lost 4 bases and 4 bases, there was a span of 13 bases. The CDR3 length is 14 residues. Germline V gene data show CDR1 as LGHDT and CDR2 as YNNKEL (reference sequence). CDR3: CASSLMRGPYGYTF. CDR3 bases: TGTGCCAGCAGCCTCATGAGGGGCCCCTATGGCTACACCTTC.

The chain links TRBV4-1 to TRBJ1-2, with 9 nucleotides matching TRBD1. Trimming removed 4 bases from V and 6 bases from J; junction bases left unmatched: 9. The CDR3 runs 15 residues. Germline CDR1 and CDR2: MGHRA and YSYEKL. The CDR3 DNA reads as TGCGCCAGCAGCCCCCAAAGTAACAGGGGGCATGGCTACACCTTC. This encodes CASSPQSNRGHGYTF.

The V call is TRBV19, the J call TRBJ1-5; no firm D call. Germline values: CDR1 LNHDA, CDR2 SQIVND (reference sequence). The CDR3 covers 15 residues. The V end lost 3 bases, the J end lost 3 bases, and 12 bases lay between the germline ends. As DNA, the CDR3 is TGTGCCAGTAGTATGAAAGTGGCAGTCAATCAGCCCCAGCATTTT. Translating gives CASSMKVAVNQPQHF.

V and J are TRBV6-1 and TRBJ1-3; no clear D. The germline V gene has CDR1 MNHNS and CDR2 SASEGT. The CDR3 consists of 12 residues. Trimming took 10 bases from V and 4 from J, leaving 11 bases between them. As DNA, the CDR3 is TGTGCCACCCGAGAGGGCGGAAACACCATATATTTT. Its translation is CATREGGNTIYF.

CDR3 in amino acids: CASSLRQGYSLNEQFF. For the CDR3, the DNA is TGCGCCAGCAGCTTACGACAGGGGTATTCCCTTAATGAGCAGTTCTTC. J is TRBJ2-1 and V is TRBV5-1; 8 bases are a match to TRBD1. Germline assignment: CDR1 SGHRS and CDR2 YFSETQ. The CDR3 has 16 amino acids. The J segment lost 7 bases and the V segment lost 2 bases, leaving 11 bases of the junction unmatched.